The entry below gives a single T cell receptor (beta chain) sequence along with its context. No antigen is known for it. The PCR contained 60 Vbeta and 13 Jbeta primers. Profiled with immunoSEQ multiplex PCR; TCRdb holds only in-frame clones, not every one. In total, the table holds approximately 70,000 clones. This specimen comes from a study of cytomegalovirus exposure and HLA in healthy donors. Whole-study results and caveats: A later analysis reportedly identified an Asian-associated ancestry cluster as carrying fewer N-insertions than the roughly 700-donor mean. A missense variant in DCLRE1C was later tied to TCR beta V- and J-gene trimming.

The CDR3 spans 15 residues. The junction had 5 bases not matched to a gene; V was cut back by 0 bases and J by 5 bases. Germline V gene data show CDR1 as SGDLS and CDR2 as YYNGEE. This clonotype was sampled from a woman between 40 and 55 years old in good health and CMV-seropositive. The chain couples TRBV9 to TRBJ2-5; TRBD2 agrees at 9 bases. Sequences were obtained from PBMCs. DNA of the CDR3: TGTGCCAGCAGCGTAGGCGGGAGGGCCGACGAGACCCAGTACTTC. The encoded protein is CASSVGGRADETQYF.